This TCR beta chain was sequenced for a study of T cells after yellow fever vaccination. TCRdb fed the 5' RACE reads into MiXCR, producing one record per CDR3 protein. The top ten clones hold about 3% of a sample with roughly 320,000 distinct CDR3 sequences, about 10% of them seen once. Looked up from germline, CDR1 is SGHTA and CDR2 is FQGNSA. Trimming left V 1 base short and J 2 bases short, with 12 bases between. The CDR3 covers 16 residues. The clonotype originates from a man younger than 35 who received the YFV17D yellow fever vaccine. This specimen was CD4+ T cells sorted from PBMCs, taken 45 days after the yellow fever booster vaccination. V gene TRBV7-2 combines with J gene TRBJ1-5; D is uncertain. The chain's CDR3 is CASSLVPSLGNQPQHF. The CDR3, as DNA: TGTGCCAGCAGCTTAGTACCCAGCCTTGGCAATCAGCCCCAGCATTTT.